The clone carrying this T cell receptor beta chain was seen a handful of times. Its antigen is still unknown. TCRdb reanalysed the 5' RACE reads using MiXCR and keeps one entry per CDR3 protein. The sample contains 120,000 or so distinct CDR3 sequences, 12% to 15% of which appear only once. This entry belongs to a study of T cells after yellow fever vaccination. The overall study: Where fractions had low cell numbers, libraries were prepared from them with the SMART-Seq v4 Ultra Low Input RNA kit.

Trimming pared 0 bases from V and 3 bases from J, leaving 12 bases between. Per germline, CDR1 SGHVS and CDR2 FQNEAQ. The CDR3 consists of 15 residues. Notes on the study in general: Contamination of FACS-sorted repertoires by abundant clonotypes from the bulk population could occur.

The chain couples TRBV7-8 to TRBJ2-7, with D uncertain. The material sequenced was CD8+ T cells sorted from PBMCs, taken 5 days after the yellow fever booster vaccination. The receptor comes from a man between 18 and 35 years old who received the YFV17D yellow fever vaccine. The DNA of the CDR3 is TGTGCCAGCAGCTTAGCGAGCTCGGACGACTACGAGCAGTACGTC. It codes for CASSLASSDDYEQYV.